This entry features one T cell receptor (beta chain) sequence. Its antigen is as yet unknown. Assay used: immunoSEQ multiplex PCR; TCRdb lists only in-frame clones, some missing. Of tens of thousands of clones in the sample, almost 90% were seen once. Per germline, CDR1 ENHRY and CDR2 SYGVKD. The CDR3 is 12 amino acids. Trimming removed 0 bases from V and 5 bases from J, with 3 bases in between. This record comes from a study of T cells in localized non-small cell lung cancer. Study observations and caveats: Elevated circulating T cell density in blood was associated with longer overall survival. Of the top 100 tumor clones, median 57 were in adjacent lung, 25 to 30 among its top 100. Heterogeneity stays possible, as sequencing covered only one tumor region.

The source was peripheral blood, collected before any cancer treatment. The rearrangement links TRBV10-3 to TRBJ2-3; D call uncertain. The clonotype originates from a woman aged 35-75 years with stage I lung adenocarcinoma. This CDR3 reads CAISESRDTQYF. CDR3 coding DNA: TGTGCCATCAGTGAGTCAAGAGATACGCAGTATTTT.